The 4 T cell receptor beta chains given below trace back to one sample, sequenced in a study of shared clonotypes between healthy human individuals. The protocol was immunoSEQ multiplex PCR, while the TCRdb copy is restricted to in-frame clones and leaves out a portion. The data hold 450,000 to 650,000 clones, with roughly 72% observed a single time. Sample: PBMCs. The receptors come from a woman in her 40s in good health. Some clones in this sample may be carry-over from other donors' samples.

J is TRBJ1-5 and V is TRBV19; TRBD1 is a possible D gene (5 bases). The CDR3 extends over 15 amino acids. V lost 4 bases to trimming and J lost 3 bases, with 13 bases between them. Looked up from germline, CDR1 is LNHDA and CDR2 is SQIVND (reference sequence). The CDR3 loop reads CASSRDGGNNQPQHF. In DNA, the CDR3 is TGTGCCAGTAGTAGGGATGGGGGGAACAATCAGCCCCAGCATTTT. The full variable domain, rest sourced from reference TRBV19 and TRBJ1-5, is DGGITQSPKYLFRKEGQNVTLSCEQNLNHDAMYWYRQDPGQGLRLIYYSQIVNDFQKGDIAEGYSVSREKKESFPLTVTSAQKNPTAFYLCASSRDGGNNQPQHFGDGTRLSIL.

This clone showed up just once. The gene calls are TRBV2 and TRBJ1-5; unclear D gene. Germline loops: CDR1 SNHLY, CDR2 FYNNEI. The V and J ends lost 1 base and 5 bases respectively, with 9 bases between them. The CDR3 consists of 14 residues. As DNA, the CDR3 is TGTGCCAGCAGTGAAGAAAGGGCCTATCAGCCCCAGCATTTT. Amino acids: CASSEERAYQPQHF.

This CDR3 is CASSDGGSYEQYF. CDR3 DNA: TGCGCCAGCAGTGATGGCGGGAGCTACGAGCAGTACTTC. The chain recombines TRBV5-1 with TRBJ2-7; 7 bases match TRBD2. This CDR3 has 13 residues. With 5 bases clipped from V and 3 bases from J, the junction kept 5 bases outside the gene matches. Germline CDR1 is SGHRS and CDR2 is YFSETQ.

The chain is built from TRBV29-1 and TRBJ1-2; TRBD1 is a possible D gene (5 bases). Per germline, CDR1 SQVTM and CDR2 ANQGSEA. V was cut by 4 bases and J by 7 bases, with 13 bases left in between. The CDR3 contains 12 residues. The CDR3 loop reads CSVGDMGVGYTF. The DNA for the CDR3 is TGCAGCGTTGGAGATATGGGGGTTGGCTACACCTTC.